This T cell receptor (beta chain) was sequenced in a study of beta chain features in type 1 diabetes. V was trimmed by 0 bases and J by 5 bases, leaving 9 bases between them. The CDR3 covers 14 residues. Germline V gene sequence: CDR1 SGHRS, CDR2 YFSETQ. The entirety of the isolated RNA underwent reverse transcription, so expressed TCRB transcripts were sequenced. Data came from immunoSEQ multiplex PCR; TCRdb stores just in-frame clones and leaves some out. Of more than 300,000 clones detected, roughly 16% appear once; the ten largest clones hold 0.019%. Researchers reported sorting CD4+ naive, central memory, regulatory and stem cell-like memory cells via CD45RO/CCR7/CD25/CD127/CD95/CD27.

The chain has TRBV5-1 and TRBJ1-5, with a tentative D call TRBD1 (6 bases). Sequenced: naive CD4+ T cells from blood. The sequence derives from a woman between 18 and 29 years old in good health. Here the CDR3 reads CASSLEQGHQPQHF. Written as DNA, the CDR3 is TGCGCCAGCAGCTTGGAACAGGGACATCAGCCCCAGCATTTT. Drawing the rest from reference TRBV5-1 and TRBJ1-5, the complete variable domain is KAGVTQTPRYLIKTRGQQVTLSCSPISGHRSVSWYQQTPGQGLQFLFEYFSETQRNKGNFPGRFSGRQFSNSRSEMNVSTLELGDSALYLCASSLEQGHQPQHFGDGTRLSIL.